The clone carrying this T cell receptor beta chain has just a few counts. The data derive from a study of early T cells in non-severe SARS-CoV-2 infection. The CDR3 has 13 residues. Germline V gene sequence: CDR1 SQVTM, CDR2 ANQGSEA. V was shortened by 1 base and J by 7 bases, with 14 bases between the two germline ends. Molecules of cDNA were individually given unique molecular identifiers that were attached to them. TCRdb ran MiXCR on the 5' RACE reads and lists one entry per CDR3 protein. Of under 85,000 distinct CDR3 sequences listed, about an eighth are singletons. Material: whole blood. V and J are TRBV29-1 and TRBJ2-7; D tentatively fits TRBD1 or TRBD2 (5 bases each). The clonotype was recovered from an adult who was a healthcare worker with PCR-confirmed SARS-CoV-2 infection or an uninfected control (not recorded which). CDR3 in amino acids: CSVEGGFEGEQYF. The CDR3 nucleotides are TGCAGCGTTGAAGGAGGGTTCGAGGGGGAGCAGTACTTC.